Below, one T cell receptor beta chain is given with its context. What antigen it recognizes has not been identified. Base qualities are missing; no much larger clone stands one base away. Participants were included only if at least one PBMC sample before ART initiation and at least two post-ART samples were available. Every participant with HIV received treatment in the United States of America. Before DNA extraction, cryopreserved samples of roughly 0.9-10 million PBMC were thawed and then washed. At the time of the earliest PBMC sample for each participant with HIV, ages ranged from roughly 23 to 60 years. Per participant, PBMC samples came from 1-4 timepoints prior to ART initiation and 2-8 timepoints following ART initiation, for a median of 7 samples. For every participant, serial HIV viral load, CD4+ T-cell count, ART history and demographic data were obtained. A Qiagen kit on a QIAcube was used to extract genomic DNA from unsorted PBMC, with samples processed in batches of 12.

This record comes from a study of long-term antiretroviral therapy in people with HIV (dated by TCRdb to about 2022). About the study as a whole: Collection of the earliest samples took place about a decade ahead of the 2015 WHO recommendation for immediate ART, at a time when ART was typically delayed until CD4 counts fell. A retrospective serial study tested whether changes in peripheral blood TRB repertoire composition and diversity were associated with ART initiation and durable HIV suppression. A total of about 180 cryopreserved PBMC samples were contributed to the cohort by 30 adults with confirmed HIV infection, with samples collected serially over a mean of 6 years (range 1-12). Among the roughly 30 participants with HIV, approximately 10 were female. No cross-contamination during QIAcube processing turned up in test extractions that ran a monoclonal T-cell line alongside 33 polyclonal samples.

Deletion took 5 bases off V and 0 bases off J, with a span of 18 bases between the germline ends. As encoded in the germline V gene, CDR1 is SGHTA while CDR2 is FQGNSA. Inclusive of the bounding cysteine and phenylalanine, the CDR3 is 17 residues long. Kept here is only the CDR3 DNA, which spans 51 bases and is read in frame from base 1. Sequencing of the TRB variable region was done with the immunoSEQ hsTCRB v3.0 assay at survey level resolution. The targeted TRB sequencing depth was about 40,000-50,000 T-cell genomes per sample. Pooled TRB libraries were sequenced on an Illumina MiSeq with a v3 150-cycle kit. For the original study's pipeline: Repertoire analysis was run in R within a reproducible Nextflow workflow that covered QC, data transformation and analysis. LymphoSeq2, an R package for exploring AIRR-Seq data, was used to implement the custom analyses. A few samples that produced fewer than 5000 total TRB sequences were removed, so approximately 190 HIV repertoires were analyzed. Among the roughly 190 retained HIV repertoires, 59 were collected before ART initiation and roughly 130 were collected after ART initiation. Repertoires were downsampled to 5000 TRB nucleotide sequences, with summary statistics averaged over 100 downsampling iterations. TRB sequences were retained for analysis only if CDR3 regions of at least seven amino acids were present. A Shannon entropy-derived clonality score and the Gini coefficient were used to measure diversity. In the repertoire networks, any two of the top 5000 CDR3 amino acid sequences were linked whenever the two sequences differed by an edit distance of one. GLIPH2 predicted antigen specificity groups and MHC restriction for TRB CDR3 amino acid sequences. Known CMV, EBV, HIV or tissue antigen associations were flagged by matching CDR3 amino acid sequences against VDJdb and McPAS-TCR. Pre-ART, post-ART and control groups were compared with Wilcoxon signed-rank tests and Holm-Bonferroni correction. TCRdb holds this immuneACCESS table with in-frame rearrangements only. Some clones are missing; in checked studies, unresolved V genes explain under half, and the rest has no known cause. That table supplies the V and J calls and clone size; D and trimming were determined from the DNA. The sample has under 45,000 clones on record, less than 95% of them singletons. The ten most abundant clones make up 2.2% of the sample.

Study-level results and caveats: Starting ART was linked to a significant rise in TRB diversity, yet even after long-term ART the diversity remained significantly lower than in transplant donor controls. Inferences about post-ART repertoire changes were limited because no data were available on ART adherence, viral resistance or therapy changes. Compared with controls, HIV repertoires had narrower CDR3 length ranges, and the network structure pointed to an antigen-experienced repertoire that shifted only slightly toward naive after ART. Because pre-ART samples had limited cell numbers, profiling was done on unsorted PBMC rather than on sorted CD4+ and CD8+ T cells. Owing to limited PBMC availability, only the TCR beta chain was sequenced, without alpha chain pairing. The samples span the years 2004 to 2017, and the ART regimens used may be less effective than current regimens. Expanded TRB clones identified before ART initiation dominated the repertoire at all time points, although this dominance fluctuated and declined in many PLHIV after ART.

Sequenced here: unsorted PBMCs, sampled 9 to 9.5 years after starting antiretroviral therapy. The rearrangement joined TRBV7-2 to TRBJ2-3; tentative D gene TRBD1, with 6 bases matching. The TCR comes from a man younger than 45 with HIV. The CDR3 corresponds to CASSQTGQFTSTDTQYF. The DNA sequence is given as TGTGCCAGCAGCCAAACCGGACAGTTTACTAGCACAGATACGCAGTATTTT.